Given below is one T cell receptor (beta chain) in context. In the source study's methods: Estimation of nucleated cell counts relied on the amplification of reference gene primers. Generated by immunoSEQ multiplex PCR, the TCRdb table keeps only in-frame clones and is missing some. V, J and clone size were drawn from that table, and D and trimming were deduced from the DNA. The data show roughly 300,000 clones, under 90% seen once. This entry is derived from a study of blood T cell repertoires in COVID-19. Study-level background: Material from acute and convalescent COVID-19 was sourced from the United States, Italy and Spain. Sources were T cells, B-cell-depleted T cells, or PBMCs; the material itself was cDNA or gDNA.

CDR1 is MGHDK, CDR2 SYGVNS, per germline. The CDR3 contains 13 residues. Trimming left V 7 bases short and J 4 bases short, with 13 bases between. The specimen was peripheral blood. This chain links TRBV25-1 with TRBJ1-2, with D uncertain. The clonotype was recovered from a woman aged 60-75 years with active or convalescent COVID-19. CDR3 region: CASMEGVGYGYTF. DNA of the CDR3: TGTGCCAGCATGGAGGGAGTAGGCTATGGCTACACCTTC.